Given below is one T cell receptor (beta chain) in context. The data were produced by immunoSEQ multiplex PCR, yet TCRdb's version contains in-frame clones alone and is incomplete. This sample has approximately 100,000 clones; more than 70% occur once, and the top ten carry about 15%. This entry belongs to a study of blood T cell repertoires in COVID-19. On the study more broadly: Collection of acute and convalescent COVID-19 samples took place in the United States, Italy and Spain.

The source is a woman older than 75 in a cohort sampled during active COVID-19. The sample comprised peripheral blood.

The chain's CDR3 is CATRDSSYEQYF. CDR3 DNA sequence: TGTGCCACCCGGGACAGTTCCTACGAGCAGTACTTC. The chain joins TRBV6-6 to TRBJ2-7, with 7 bases that match TRBD1. After removal of 10 bases from V and 1 base from J, the junction contained 4 bases not matched to a gene. The CDR3 sequence is 12 residues long. Germline-derived CDR1 and CDR2 are MNHNY and SVGAGI (reference sequence).